This passage covers 28 T cell receptor beta chains from one sample sequenced in a study of T cells after yellow fever vaccination. One entry per CDR3 protein, called by TCRdb with MiXCR from the 5' RACE reads. The sample has under 350,000 distinct CDR3 sequences; roughly 4.3% are singletons. The source material was PBMCs, sampled 5 days after the yellow fever booster vaccination. The receptors come from a man aged 18 to 30 who received the YFV17D yellow fever vaccine.

In this sample, this clonotype turned up many times. The chain uses TRBV5-1 and TRBJ2-5; 7 bases map to TRBD1. From germline, CDR1 is SGHRS and CDR2 YFSETQ. The CDR3 totals 16 residues. Trimming took 4 bases from V and 5 from J; bases not matched to a gene: 14. CDR3 in amino acids: CASSLDRARGRETQYF. For the CDR3, the DNA is TGCGCCAGCAGCCTTGACAGGGCTAGGGGGCGCGAGACCCAGTACTTC.

The rearrangement links TRBV20-1 to TRBJ2-3; no firm D call. The germline CDR1 and CDR2 sequences are DFQATT and SNEGSKA (reference sequence). Trimming pared 3 bases from V and 2 bases from J, leaving 6 bases between. There are 12 residues in the CDR3. The CDR3 coding sequence is TGCAGTGCTAGTGCCTTCACAGATACGCAGTATTTT. This gives the protein CSASAFTDTQYF.

V usage is TRBV11-2 and J usage is TRBJ2-7; possibly TRBD2 for D (6 bases). V was cut by 8 bases and J by 1 base, with 12 bases left in between. This CDR3 spans 13 amino acids. Germline CDR1 is SGHAT and CDR2 is FQNNGV. In DNA, the CDR3 is TGTGCCAGCCTCCCCGGGACTTCCTACGAGCAGTACTTC. This sequence encodes CASLPGTSYEQYF.

This rearrangement joins TRBV7-3 to TRBJ2-4, with 8 bases identical to TRBD2. The CDR3 runs 13 residues. Germline CDR1 and CDR2: SGHTA and FQGTGA. Germline trimming cut 2 bases from V and 8 bases from J; bases unmatched to any gene: 2. CDR3 loop: CASSLGRGDIQYF. DNA for the CDR3: TGTGCCAGCAGCTTAGGGCGGGGGGACATTCAGTACTTC.

The chain couples TRBV7-3 to TRBJ1-1, with D maybe TRBD1 (6 bases). The CDR3 is made up of 12 amino acids. The germline V and J ends were trimmed by 5 bases and 7 bases, with 11 bases remaining between them. CDR1 and CDR2 (germline): SGHTA, FQGTGA. The CDR3 DNA reads as TGTGCCAGCAGCCCCGGGGGGCGTGAAGCTTTCTTT. Protein product: CASSPGGREAFF.

This clonotype was seen many times. This chain connects TRBV7-9 to TRBJ1-2, with 10 bases aligning to TRBD1. The CDR3 has 15 amino acids. The V segment lost 5 bases and the J segment 2 bases; nucleotides outside the gene matches: 5. Germline V gene lookup returns CDR1 SEHNR and CDR2 FQNEAQ (reference sequence). CDR3 sequence (DNA): TGTGCCAGCAGCCCACCGGGACAGGGGAACTATGGCTACACCTTC. As protein: CASSPPGQGNYGYTF. The entire variable domain, with the rest obtained from reference TRBV7-9 and TRBJ1-2, is as follows: DTGVSQNPRHKITKRGQNVTFRCDPISEHNRLYWYRQTLGQGPEFLTYFQNEAQLEKSRLLSDRFSAERPKGSFSTLEIQRTEQGDSAMYLCASSPPGQGNYGYTFGSGTRLTVV.

This clonotype was counted between two and nine times. The chain has TRBV12-3 or TRBV12-4 and TRBJ1-5, with D uncertain. The CDR3 has 13 amino acids. V was shortened by 3 bases and J by 5 bases, with 8 bases between the two germline ends. CDR3 protein: CASSFNGYQPQHF. In nucleotides, the CDR3 is TGTGCCAGCAGTTTTAACGGATATCAGCCCCAGCATTTT.

This clonotype was counted only a few times. The chain links TRBV7-9 to TRBJ1-1; D uncertain. Germline CDR1 and CDR2: SEHNR and FQNEAQ (reference sequence). The V end was cut by 5 bases, the J end by 0 bases, with 13 bases between. There are 15 residues in the CDR3. CDR3 bases: TGTGCCAGCAGCCTGGGGTGGACGGTGAACACTGAAGCTTTCTTT. It yields the protein CASSLGWTVNTEAFF.

This clonotype turned up a few times. The V gene is TRBV5-4, the J gene TRBJ1-3, with TRBD1 identical over 8 bases. Germline-derived CDR1 and CDR2 are SGHNT and YYREEE (reference sequence). This CDR3 is built from 16 residues. With 0 bases clipped from V and 2 bases from J, the junction kept 4 bases outside the gene matches. The CDR3 region is CASSLDGQGTGNTIYF. CDR3 nucleotide sequence: TGTGCCAGCAGCTTGGATGGACAGGGAACTGGAAACACCATATATTTT.

The chain is built from TRBV11-3 and TRBJ2-5, with D uncertain. With 1 base removed from V and 2 bases from J, the gap between germline ends came to 11 bases. There are 15 residues in the CDR3. Germline loops: CDR1 SGHNT, CDR2 YENEEA. CDR3 DNA sequence: TGTGCCAGCAGCTTAGGCGTTTCAGATCAAGAGACCCAGTACTTC. It is translated as CASSLGVSDQETQYF.

The chain is built from TRBV12-3 or TRBV12-4 and TRBJ1-2; D is unresolved. Trimming removed 10 bases at V and 1 base at J, with 10 bases between. The CDR3 loop spans 12 amino acids. For the CDR3, the DNA is TGTGCCACTGCCGAGGGTAACTATGGCTACACCTTC. Translation gives CATAEGNYGYTF.

There are many counts of this clonotype. This chain links TRBV7-2 with TRBJ2-7; 8 nucleotides agree with TRBD1. The ends lost 2 bases at V and 3 bases at J; junction bases unmatched: 6. The germline gives CDR1 SGHTA, CDR2 FQGNSA. CDR3 size: 15 residues. The chain's CDR3 is CASSLSFGQGYEQYF. The CDR3 DNA follows: TGTGCCAGCAGCTTAAGTTTCGGACAGGGCTACGAGCAGTACTTC. The variable domain in full, with the rest retrieved from reference TRBV7-2 and TRBJ2-7, is GAGVSQSPSNKVTEKGKDVELRCDPISGHTALYWYRQSLGQGLEFLIYFQGNSAPDKSGLPSDRFSAERTGGSVSTLTIQRTQQEDSAVYLCASSLSFGQGYEQYFGPGTRLTVT.

This clonotype was picked up many times. The V call is TRBV6-4, the J call TRBJ2-2; D possibly matches TRBD1 or TRBD2 (5 bases each). Per germline, CDR1 MRHNA and CDR2 SNTAGT. V was cut by 2 bases and J by 3 bases, with 7 bases left in between. The CDR3 contains 14 residues. The DNA for the CDR3 is TGTGCCAGCAGTGACAGGGGAGACACCGGGGAGCTGTTTTTT. Protein product: CASSDRGDTGELFF.

This clonotype came up many times. This rearrangement joins TRBV5-1 to TRBJ1-1; D is ambiguous. The CDR3 has 14 amino acids. The V gene's germline CDR1 is SGHRS and CDR2 YFSETQ. The V end was cut by 3 bases, the J end by 2 bases, with 11 bases between. CDR3 DNA sequence: TGCGCCAGCAGCTCGACGGGAGCCAACACTGAAGCTTTCTTT. Translating it yields CASSSTGANTEAFF.

This rearrangement joins TRBV6-5 to TRBJ1-5; 7 bases are shared with TRBD1. CDR3 size: 14 residues. Per the germline V gene, CDR1 is MNHEY and CDR2 is SVGAGI. Trimming took 5 bases from V and 6 from J; bases not matched to a gene: 7. CDR3 in DNA: TGTGCCAGCAGTGCGACAGGGACGGGTCAGCCCCAGCATTTT. It yields the protein CASSATGTGQPQHF.

This sequence joins TRBV20-1 and TRBJ1-2; D not resolved. CDR1 DFQATT and CDR2 SNEGSKA come from the germline V gene (reference sequence). Trimming stripped 6 bases from V and 5 bases from J, with 10 bases between. The CDR3 has 11 amino acids. In DNA, the CDR3 is TGCAGTGCCGGACTGGGATATGGCTACACCTTC. Translation gives CSAGLGYGYTF.

This clonotype was detected ten times or more. The V gene is TRBV5-6, the J gene TRBJ2-5, with D possibly being TRBD1 or TRBD2 (6 bases each). The CDR3 contains 14 residues. Germline lookup yields CDR1 SGHDT and CDR2 YYEEEE. Trimming stripped 4 bases from V and 5 bases from J, with 15 bases between. Here the CDR3 reads CASSPGGGTETQYF. CDR3 coding DNA: TGTGCCAGCAGCCCTGGAGGGGGTACGGAGACCCAGTACTTC.

The chain carries TRBV19 and TRBJ1-4; D uncertain. CDR1 and CDR2 (germline): LNHDA, SQIVND (reference sequence). Deletions cut 7 bases from V and 3 bases from J, with 12 bases between. The CDR3 covers 14 residues. In nucleotides, the CDR3 is TGTGCCAGTAAGGGCCGGGAACCTAATGAAAAACTGTTTTTT. Protein sequence: CASKGREPNEKLFF.

In its sample, this clonotype was seen many times. The chain carries TRBV20-1 and TRBJ2-7, with 7 bases fitting TRBD1. Germline V lookup: CDR1 DFQATT, CDR2 SNEGSKA (reference sequence). The CDR3 totals 11 residues. Trimming at V came to 6 bases and at J to 3 bases, leaving 2 bases not matched to a gene. CDR3 coding DNA: TGCAGTGCCGGGGACAGCTACGAGCAGTACTTC. As protein: CSAGDSYEQYF.

This chain joins TRBV20-1 and TRBJ1-1; D gene uncertain. There are 14 residues in the CDR3. Trimming cost V 3 bases and J 5 bases, with 16 bases left between them. Germline values: CDR1 DFQATT, CDR2 SNEGSKA (reference sequence). CDR3 in DNA: TGCAGTGCTAGGGGCGGTAATGATCGGACTGAAGCTTTCTTT. As protein: CSARGGNDRTEAFF.

The rearrangement links TRBV7-2 to TRBJ1-1; TRBD1 might be the D (6 bases). The V end lost 5 bases, the J end lost 4 bases, and 11 bases lay between the germline ends. Germline V gives CDR1 SGHTA, CDR2 FQGNSA. The CDR3 extends over 13 amino acids. CDR3 nucleotides: TGTGCCAGCAGCCGCGACAGGAGCACTGAAGCTTTCTTT. It translates to CASSRDRSTEAFF. Full variable domain (rest looked up from reference TRBV7-2 and TRBJ1-1): GAGVSQSPSNKVTEKGKDVELRCDPISGHTALYWYRQSLGQGLEFLIYFQGNSAPDKSGLPSDRFSAERTGGSVSTLTIQRTQQEDSAVYLCASSRDRSTEAFFGQGTRLTVV.

Only a few counts were recorded for this clonotype. The V and J genes are TRBV15 and TRBJ1-6; no clear D gene. The CDR3 covers 14 residues. Per germline, CDR1 LNHNV and CDR2 YYDKDF (reference sequence). V was pared by 3 bases and J by 10 bases, with 13 bases between. The CDR3 reads CATSRGGAGSPLHF. For the CDR3, the DNA is TGTGCCACCAGCAGGGGAGGAGCAGGATCACCCCTCCACTTT.

The rearrangement links TRBV7-6 to TRBJ2-1; D gene ambiguous. Germline V gives CDR1 SGHVS, CDR2 FNYEAQ. With 6 bases removed from V and 4 bases from J, the gap between germline ends came to 10 bases. There are 13 residues in the CDR3. CDR3: CASSPDTYNEQFF. For the CDR3, the DNA is TGTGCCAGCAGTCCCGACACGTACAATGAGCAGTTCTTC.

This clonotype was counted a few times. The V gene is TRBV19, the J gene TRBJ1-5, with 10 nucleotides matching TRBD1. Unmatched junction bases numbered 8, after V lost 7 bases and J lost 2 bases. Germline V gene data show CDR1 as LNHDA and CDR2 as SQIVND (reference sequence). This CDR3 region has 16 residues. CDR3 DNA: TGTGCCAGTACAACCGGGACAGGGGTGCGCAATCAGCCCCAGCATTTT. Encoded protein: CASTTGTGVRNQPQHF.

This clonotype occurred a few times. This sequence joins TRBV15 and TRBJ1-5; D is unresolved. V shed 0 bases and J shed 3 bases, with 9 bases lying between them. CDR1 and CDR2 (germline): LNHNV, YYDKDF (reference sequence). The CDR3 has 15 residues. DNA of the CDR3: TGTGCCACCAGCAGAGAAGCAGGAGTCAATCAGCCCCAGCATTTT. Amino acids: CATSREAGVNQPQHF. Full variable domain (remainder filled in from reference TRBV15 and TRBJ1-5): DAMVIQNPRYQVTQFGKPVTLSCSQTLNHNVMYWYQQKSSQAPKLLFHYYDKDFNNEADTPDNFQSRRPNTSFCFLDIRSPGLGDTAMYLCATSREAGVNQPQHFGDGTRLSIL.

This clonotype is a singleton in its sample. This may come from a read error, since a much larger clone is one base off. V usage is TRBV5-1 and J usage is TRBJ1-3; D remains unclear. The CDR3 extends over 13 amino acids. CDR1 is SGHRS and CDR2 is YFSETQ in the germline V gene. The CDR3 is CASSLGAGITIYF. CDR3 DNA: TGCGCCAGCAGCTTGGGGGCTGGAATCACCATATATTTT.

This clonotype was seen a handful of times. The chain recombines TRBV20-1 with TRBJ2-2, with TRBD1 matching 7 bases. V was clipped by 6 bases and J by 7 bases; unmatched bases: 11. This CDR3 is built from 14 residues. Looked up from germline, CDR1 is DFQATT and CDR2 is SNEGSKA (reference sequence). CDR3 in amino acids: CSAQRQGPFGELFF. CDR3 sequence (DNA): TGCAGTGCCCAAAGACAGGGTCCCTTCGGGGAGCTGTTTTTT.

This clonotype has more than one count but fewer than ten. This chain uses TRBV7-9 with TRBJ2-1; 7 bases align to TRBD2. The V and J ends lost 2 bases and 10 bases, in that order; junction bases with no gene match: 11. The CDR3 runs 15 residues. Germline CDR1 is SEHNR and CDR2 is FQNEAQ (reference sequence). The CDR3 spells CASSLLVSGLREQFF. DNA for the CDR3: TGTGCCAGCAGCTTACTAGTTAGCGGGCTAAGGGAGCAGTTCTTC.